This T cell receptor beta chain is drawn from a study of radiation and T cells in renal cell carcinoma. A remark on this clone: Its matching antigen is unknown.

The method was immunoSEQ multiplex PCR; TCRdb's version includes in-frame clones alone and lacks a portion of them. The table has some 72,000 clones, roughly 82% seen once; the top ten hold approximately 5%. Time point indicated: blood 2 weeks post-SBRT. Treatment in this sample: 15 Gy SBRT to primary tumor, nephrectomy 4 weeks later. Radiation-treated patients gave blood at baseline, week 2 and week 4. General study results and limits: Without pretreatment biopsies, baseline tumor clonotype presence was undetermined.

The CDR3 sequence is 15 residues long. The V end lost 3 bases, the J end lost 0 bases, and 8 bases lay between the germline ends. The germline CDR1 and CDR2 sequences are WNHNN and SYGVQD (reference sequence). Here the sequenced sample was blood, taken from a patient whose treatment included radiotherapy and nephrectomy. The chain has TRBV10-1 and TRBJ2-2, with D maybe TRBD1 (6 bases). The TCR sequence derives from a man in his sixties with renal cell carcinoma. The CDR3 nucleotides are TGCGCCAGCAGTGATAGACAGGCGAACACCGGGGAGCTGTTTTTT. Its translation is CASSDRQANTGELFF.